Following are 4 T cell receptor beta chains from one sample sequenced in a study of cytomegalovirus exposure and HLA in healthy donors. The study ran its PCR with 60 Vbeta and 13 Jbeta primers. This table comes from immunoSEQ multiplex PCR, and its TCRdb copy is limited to in-frame clones, with some not included. The sample lists 100,000 to 150,000 clones; roughly 9% were seen once. Sequencing was carried out using PBMCs. The receptors originated from a woman in her thirties or forties in good health and CMV-seropositive.

This clone was observed a handful of times. The CDR3 bases are TGTGCCAGCAGCCCCCACCCCCGGACAGTGTGGTACGAGCAGTACTTC. Protein: CASSPHPRTVWYEQYF. V gene TRBV7-6 combines with J gene TRBJ2-7, with D maybe TRBD1 (6 bases). V was pared by 5 bases and J by 4 bases, with 21 bases between. The germline V gene has CDR1 SGHVS and CDR2 FNYEAQ. The CDR3 runs to 16 residues.

This clone was counted only a few times. The chain is built from TRBV30 and TRBJ2-3; 10 bases map to TRBD2. V gave up 2 bases and J gave up 4 bases; unmatched junction bases: 3. This CDR3 comprises 14 residues. Germline V gene sequence: CDR1 GTSNPN, CDR2 SVGIG (reference sequence). DNA for the CDR3: TGTGCCTGGAGTACCGGGACTAGCGCAGATACGCAGTATTTT. This sequence encodes CAWSTGTSADTQYF.

The chain joins TRBV6-1 to TRBJ2-7, with unresolved D. Per germline, CDR1 MNHNS and CDR2 SASEGT. CDR3 length: 13 amino acids. Trimming cost V 8 bases and J 4 bases, with 15 bases left between them. The chain's CDR3 is CASCPRLRYEQYF. DNA for the CDR3: TGTGCCAGCTGTCCTCGCCTGCGGTACGAGCAGTACTTC.

This chain uses TRBV29-1 with TRBJ2-3; D perhaps matches TRBD2 (6 bases). Germline assignment: CDR1 SQVTM and CDR2 ANQGSEA. This CDR3 region has 17 residues. V was trimmed by 7 bases and J by 1 base, leaving 24 bases between them. CDR3 bases: TGCAGCGCCGGGGGTGGGGGGTCGGTACTTGGCACAGATACGCAGTATTTT. Translating it yields CSAGGGGSVLGTDTQYF.